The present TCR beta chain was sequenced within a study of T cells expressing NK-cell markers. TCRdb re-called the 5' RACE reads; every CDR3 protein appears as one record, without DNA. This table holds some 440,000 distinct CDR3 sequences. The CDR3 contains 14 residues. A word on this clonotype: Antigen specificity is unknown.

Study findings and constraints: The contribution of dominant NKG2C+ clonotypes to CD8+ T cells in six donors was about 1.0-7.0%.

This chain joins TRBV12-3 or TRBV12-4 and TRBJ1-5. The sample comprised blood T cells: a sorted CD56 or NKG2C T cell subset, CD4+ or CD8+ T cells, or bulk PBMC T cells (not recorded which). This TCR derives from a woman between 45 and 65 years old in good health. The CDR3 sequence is CASSVISLNQPQHF.